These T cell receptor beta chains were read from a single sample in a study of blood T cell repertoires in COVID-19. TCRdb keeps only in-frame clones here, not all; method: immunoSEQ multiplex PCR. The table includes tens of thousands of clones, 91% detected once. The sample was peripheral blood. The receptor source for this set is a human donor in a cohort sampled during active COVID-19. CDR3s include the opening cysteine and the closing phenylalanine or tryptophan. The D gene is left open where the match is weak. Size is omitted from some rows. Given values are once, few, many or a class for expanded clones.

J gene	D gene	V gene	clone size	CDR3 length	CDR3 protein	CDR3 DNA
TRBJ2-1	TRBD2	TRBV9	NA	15	CASSMTSGVYYEQFF	TGTGCCAGCAGCATGACTAGCGGGGTTTATTATGAGCAGTTCTTC
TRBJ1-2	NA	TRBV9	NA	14	CASSEGLGNYGYTF	TGTGCCAGCAGCGAGGGGCTGGGGAACTATGGCTACACCTTC
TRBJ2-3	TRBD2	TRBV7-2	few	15	CASSVGLAYTDTQYF	TGTGCCAGCAGCGTGGGACTAGCGTACACAGATACGCAGTATTTT
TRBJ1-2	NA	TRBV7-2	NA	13	CASSPIAGYGYTF	TGTGCCAGCAGCCCTATCGCAGGGTATGGCTACACCTTC
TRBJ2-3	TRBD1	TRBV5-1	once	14	CASSHGQGTDTQYF	TGCGCCAGCAGCCACGGACAGGGCACAGATACGCAGTATTTT
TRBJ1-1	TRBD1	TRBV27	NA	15	CASSPNRGPGTEAFF	TGTGCCAGCAGTCCTAACAGGGGGCCGGGGACTGAAGCTTTCTTT
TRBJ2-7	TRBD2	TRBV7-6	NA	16	CASSLSLAGQSYEQYF	TGTGCCAGCAGCTTAAGCCTAGCGGGTCAATCCTACGAGCAGTACTTC
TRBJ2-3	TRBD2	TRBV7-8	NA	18	CASSLAFLAGGTTDTQYF	TGTGCCAGCAGCTTAGCTTTTCTAGCGGGGGGAACCACAGATACGCAGTATTTT
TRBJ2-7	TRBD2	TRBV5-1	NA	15	CASSPTSGRYNEQYF	TGCGCCAGCAGCCCTACTAGCGGGAGATACAACGAGCAGTACTTC
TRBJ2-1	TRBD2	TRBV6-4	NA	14	CASSPEASGIQQFF	TGTGCCAGCAGCCCCGAGGCTAGCGGAATACAGCAGTTCTTC
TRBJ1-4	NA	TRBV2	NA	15	CASSDPGTTNEKLFF	TGTGCCAGCAGTGACCCGGGGACAACTAATGAAAAACTGTTTTTT
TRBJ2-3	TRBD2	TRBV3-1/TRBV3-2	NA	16	CASSQGLAGDSDTQYF	TGTGCCAGCAGCCAAGGACTAGCGGGAGACTCAGATACGCAGTATTTT
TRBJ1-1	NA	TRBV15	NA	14	CATSRRAGHTEAFF	TGTGCCACCAGCCGACGCGCAGGGCACACTGAAGCTTTCTTT
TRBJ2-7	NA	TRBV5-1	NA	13	CASSFHRFDEQYF	TGCGCCAGCAGCTTCCACAGGTTTGACGAGCAGTACTTC
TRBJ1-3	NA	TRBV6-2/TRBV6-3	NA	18	CASSQGQPHPTSGNTIYF	TGTGCCAGCAGCCAAGGACAGCCCCACCCTACCTCTGGAAACACCATATATTTT
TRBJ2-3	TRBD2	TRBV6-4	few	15	CASSASGGATDTQYF	TGTGCCAGCAGTGCTAGCGGGGGGGCCACAGATACGCAGTATTTT
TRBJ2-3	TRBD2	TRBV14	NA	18	CASSQRIGRGPSPDTQYF	TGTGCCAGCAGCCAAAGAATCGGGAGGGGCCCATCCCCAGATACGCAGTATTTT